This T cell receptor (beta chain) was captured in a study of blood T cell repertoires in COVID-19. J lost 3 bases, V lost 3 bases, and 5 bases had no gene match. This CDR3 comprises 14 residues. Per the germline V gene, CDR1 is SGDLS and CDR2 is YYNGEE. Method: immunoSEQ multiplex PCR; TCRdb's copy keeps in-frame clones and lacks some. Of more than 90,000 clones in the sample, around 76% are singletons; the top ten hold about 20%. What was sequenced was peripheral blood. This chain connects TRBV9 to TRBJ1-2; 7 bases are a match to TRBD1. This clonotype was obtained from a man older than 75 with acute or convalescent COVID-19. The CDR3 DNA reads TGTGCCAGCAGCGAAGGGCAGGGGGACTATGGCTACACCTTC. It specifies CASSEGQGDYGYTF.